Following are 17 T cell receptor beta chains from one sample sequenced in a study of blood T cell repertoires in COVID-19. Sequenced by immunoSEQ multiplex PCR; TCRdb stores in-frame clones only, minus some. The data contain roughly 250,000 clones, less than 85% of them singletons. The sequenced material came from peripheral blood. The origin of the receptors is a woman older than 75 with active or convalescent COVID-19.

The chain couples TRBV7-2 to TRBJ2-3; the match to TRBD2 covers 13 bases. This CDR3 contains 17 residues. Germline V gene lookup returns CDR1 SGHTA and CDR2 FQGNSA. With V trimmed by 5 bases and J by 2 bases, 7 bases remained unmatched. CDR3 residues: CASSRRGLAGPTDTQYF. The CDR3 DNA reads as TGTGCCAGCAGCCGCCGGGGACTAGCGGGACCCACAGATACGCAGTATTTT.

This sequence joins TRBV3-1 (or the pseudogene TRBV3-2) and TRBJ1-2; 8 bases match TRBD1. CDR3 size: 15 residues. V gave up 3 bases and J gave up 7 bases; unmatched junction bases: 10. Germline V CDR1 and CDR2: LGHDT, YNNKEL (reference sequence). In nucleotides, the CDR3 is TGTGCCAGCAGCCAGCCCGGGACAGGAACCCCTGGCTACACCTTC. Amino acid sequence: CASSQPGTGTPGYTF.

This CDR3 reads CASSRGGTETGELFF. CDR3 DNA: TGTGCCAGCAGCCGAGGCGGGACCGAAACCGGGGAGCTGTTTTTT. V is TRBV4-2 and J is TRBJ2-2, with a weak D call TRBD2 (6 bases). V lost 4 bases and J lost 5, with 14 bases in between. CDR3 size: 15 residues. Per germline, CDR1 LGHNA and CDR2 YNFKEQ.

The rearrangement links TRBV7-9 to TRBJ1-6; no firm D call. Trimming pared 0 bases from V and 14 bases from J, leaving 11 bases between. Germline CDR1 is SEHNR and CDR2 is FQNEAQ (reference sequence). The CDR3 consists of 13 residues. CDR3 coding DNA: TGTGCCAGCAGCTTAGCGTTGGCGCAGGCCCTCCACTTT. This translates into CASSLALAQALHF.

The chain combines TRBV5-1 with TRBJ1-4, with unresolved D. Germline CDR1 SGHRS, CDR2 YFSETQ. The CDR3 is 13 residues long. V gave up 1 base and J gave up 5 bases, with 6 bases separating them. In DNA, the CDR3 is TGCGCCAGCAGCTTGATGCAGAATGAAAAACTGTTTTTT. As protein: CASSLMQNEKLFF.

With regard to this clone: This CDR3 is also generated by other DNA sequences in the sample. V is TRBV2 and J is TRBJ1-1; TRBD1 agrees at 10 bases. This CDR3 is 14 amino acids long. V gave up 6 bases and J gave up 5 bases; unmatched junction bases: 6. Germline V lookup: CDR1 SNHLY, CDR2 FYNNEI. The CDR3 here is CASRTDRGDTEAFF. As DNA, the CDR3 is TGTGCCAGCAGGACGGACAGGGGGGATACTGAAGCTTTCTTT.

This clone was counted at least ten times. The CDR3 nucleotides read TGTGCCACCCAAAACCCGGGCTCCTATAATTCACCCCTCCACTTT. Translated: CATQNPGSYNSPLHF. This rearrangement joins TRBV28 to TRBJ1-6; D uncertain. V was clipped by 10 bases and J by 0 bases, with 13 bases between them. CDR1 is MDHEN, CDR2 SYDVKM, per germline. CDR3 length equals 15 residues.

Concerning this clone: The junction departs from germline at one end; a sequencing error may be responsible. The chain uses TRBV2 and TRBJ1-1; D call uncertain. The CDR3 spans 13 residues. CDR1 and CDR2 (germline): SNHLY, FYNNEI. The chain's CDR3 is CASREDRTTEAFF. CDR3 DNA sequence: TGTGCCAGCAGAGAAGATAGAACCACTGAAGCTTTCTTT. The variable domain in full, completed from reference TRBV2 and TRBJ1-1, reads EPEVTQTPSHQVTQMGQEVILRCVPISNHLYFYWYRQILGQKVEFLVSFYNNEISEKSEIFDDQFSVERPDGSNFTLKIRSTKLEDSAMYFCASREDRTTEAFFGQGTRLTVV.

The chain employs TRBV10-3 and TRBJ2-3, with 10 positions matching TRBD2. The CDR3 is 17 amino acids. The germline V gene encodes CDR1 ENHRY and CDR2 SYGVKD. V shed 5 bases, J shed 3 bases, and the junction held 11 bases outside the gene matches. CDR3 in amino acids: CAISSRGSGGATDTQYF. The CDR3 DNA reads TGTGCCATCAGTTCGAGAGGCAGCGGGGGGGCAACAGATACGCAGTATTTT.

The CDR3, as DNA: TGTGCCAGTAGTCCCAGGCCGGGGGGTGGAGGGGAGCTGTTTTTT. Encoded protein: CASSPRPGGGGELFF. V gene TRBV19 combines with J gene TRBJ2-2; 7 bases map to TRBD2. V lost 5 bases and J lost 8; bases outside the gene matches: 11. Germline V lookup: CDR1 LNHDA, CDR2 SQIVND (reference sequence). The CDR3 extends over 15 amino acids.

The rearrangement links TRBV11-2 to TRBJ2-4, with 7 bases fitting TRBD2. The length of the CDR3 is 15 residues. J was trimmed by 4 bases and V by 5 bases; bases with no gene match: 8. Germline V gives CDR1 SGHAT, CDR2 FQNNGV. CDR3 sequence: CASSRGGDDKNIQYF. As DNA, the CDR3 is TGTGCCAGCAGCCGGGGAGGGGATGATAAAAACATTCAGTACTTC.

The chain recombines TRBV2 with TRBJ1-6, with TRBD1 matching 7 bases. The CDR3 sequence is 15 residues long. CDR1 and CDR2 from the germline V gene are SNHLY and FYNNEI. J lost 10 bases, V lost 4 bases, and 10 bases had no gene match. The CDR3 loop reads CASSVSGDRGSPLHF. DNA of the CDR3: TGTGCCAGCAGTGTCTCGGGGGACAGAGGGTCACCCCTCCACTTT.

The chain joins TRBV6-1 to TRBJ2-1; D gene ambiguous. V shed 1 base and J shed 7 bases, with 8 bases lying between them. This CDR3 spans 13 amino acids. Germline V lookup: CDR1 MNHNS, CDR2 SASEGT. In DNA, the CDR3 is TGTGCCAGCAGTGAAGTACAGCAAAATGAGCAGTTCTTC. The encoded protein is CASSEVQQNEQFF.

This clone showed up just a few times. This chain connects TRBV29-1 to TRBJ2-3, with 11 bases identical to TRBD1. Germline CDR1 SQVTM, CDR2 ANQGSEA. The CDR3 contains 16 residues. V shed 2 bases, J shed 4 bases, and the junction held 8 bases outside the gene matches. CDR3 in amino acids: CSVENRDRGFADTQYF. Written as DNA, the CDR3 is TGCAGCGTTGAAAACCGGGACAGGGGGTTTGCAGATACGCAGTATTTT.

CDR3 in amino acids: CASSRFDNLVGKLFF. The CDR3 DNA follows: TGTGCCAGCAGCCGCTTCGACAATCTGGTGGGAAAACTGTTTTTT. The chain recombines TRBV7-8 with TRBJ1-4; D remains unclear. V was pared by 5 bases and J by 10 bases, with 20 bases between. The CDR3 sequence is 15 residues long. The germline gives CDR1 SGHVS, CDR2 FQNEAQ.

V and J are TRBV12-3 or TRBV12-4 and TRBJ1-5; no clear D gene. There are 13 residues in the CDR3. V lost 0 bases, J lost 7 bases, and 7 bases lay in between. Here the CDR3 reads CASSLAAGQPQHF. The DNA for the CDR3 is TGTGCCAGCAGTTTAGCTGCGGGACAGCCCCAGCATTTT.

The chain has TRBV3-1 (or the pseudogene TRBV3-2) and TRBJ1-5, with 7 bases lining up with TRBD1. Looked up from germline, CDR1 is LGHDT and CDR2 is YNNKEL (reference sequence). CDR3 length: 14 residues. The V gene end was trimmed by 4 bases and the J gene end by 6 bases; junction bases not matched to a gene: 6. The CDR3 loop reads CASSPGQVRQPQHF. As DNA, the CDR3 is TGTGCCAGCAGCCCCGGACAGGTTCGTCAGCCCCAGCATTTT.